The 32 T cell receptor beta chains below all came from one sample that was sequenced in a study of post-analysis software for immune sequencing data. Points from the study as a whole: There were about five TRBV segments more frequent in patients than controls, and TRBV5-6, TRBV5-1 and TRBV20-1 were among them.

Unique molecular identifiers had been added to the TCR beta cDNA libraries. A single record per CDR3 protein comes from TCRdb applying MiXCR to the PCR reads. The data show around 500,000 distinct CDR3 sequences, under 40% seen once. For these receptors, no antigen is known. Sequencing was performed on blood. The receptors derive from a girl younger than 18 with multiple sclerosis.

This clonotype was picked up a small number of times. CDR3 loop: CASSESLRADTQYF. DNA of the CDR3: TGTGCCAGCAGTGAATCCCTTCGGGCAGATACGCAGTATTTT. The J gene is TRBJ2-3, the V gene TRBV25-1; no firm D call. The CDR3 covers 14 residues. V shed 1 base and J shed 4 bases, with 9 bases lying between them. Germline CDR1 is MGHDK and CDR2 is SYGVNS. Using reference TRBV25-1 and TRBJ2-3 for the parts outside the CDR3, the full variable domain is EADIYQTPRYLVIGTGKKITLECSQTMGHDKMYWYQQDPGMELHLIHYSYGVNSTEKGDLSSESTVSRIRTEHFPLTLESARPSHTSQYLCASSESLRADTQYFGPGTRLTVL.

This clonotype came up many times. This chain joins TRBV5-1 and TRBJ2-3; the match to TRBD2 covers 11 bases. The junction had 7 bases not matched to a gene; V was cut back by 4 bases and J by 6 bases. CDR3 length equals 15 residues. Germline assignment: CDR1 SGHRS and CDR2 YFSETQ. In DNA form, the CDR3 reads TGCGCCAGCAGCCTGACTAGCGGGGCTGGGGATACGCAGTATTTT. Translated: CASSLTSGAGDTQYF.

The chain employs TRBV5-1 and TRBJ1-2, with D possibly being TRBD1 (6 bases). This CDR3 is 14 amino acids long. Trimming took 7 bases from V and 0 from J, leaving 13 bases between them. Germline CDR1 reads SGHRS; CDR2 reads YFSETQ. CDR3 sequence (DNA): TGCGCCAGCGGCCTTTGGACAGCTAACTATGGCTACACCTTC. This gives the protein CASGLWTANYGYTF.

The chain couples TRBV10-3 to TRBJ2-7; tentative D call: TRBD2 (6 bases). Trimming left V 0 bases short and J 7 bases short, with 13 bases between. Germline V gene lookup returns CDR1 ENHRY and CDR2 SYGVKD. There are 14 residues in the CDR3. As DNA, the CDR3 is TGTGCCATCAGTGAGTCGGGGAGTGCGGGGGAGCAGTACTTC. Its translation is CAISESGSAGEQYF.

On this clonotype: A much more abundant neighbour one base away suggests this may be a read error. The CDR3 region has the DNA TGCAGTGCTAGAGATCAACGGAACCAAGAGACCCTGTACTTC. This gives the protein CSARDQRNQETLYF. V and J are TRBV20-1 and TRBJ2-5, with D unclear. Germline lookup yields CDR1 DFQATT and CDR2 SNEGSKA (reference sequence). The CDR3 consists of 14 residues.

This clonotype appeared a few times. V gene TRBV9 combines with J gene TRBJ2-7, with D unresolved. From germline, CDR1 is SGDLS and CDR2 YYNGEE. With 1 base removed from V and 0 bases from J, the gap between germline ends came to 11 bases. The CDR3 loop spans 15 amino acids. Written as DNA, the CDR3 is TGTGCCAGCAGCGTATCGTGGAGTAGCTCCTACGAGCAGTACTTC. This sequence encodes CASSVSWSSSYEQYF. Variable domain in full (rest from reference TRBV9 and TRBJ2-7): DSGVTQTPKHLITATGQRVTLRCSPRSGDLSVYWYQQSLDQGLQFLIQYYNGEERAKGNILERFSAQQFPDLHSELNLSSLELGDSALYFCASSVSWSSSYEQYFGPGTRLTVT.

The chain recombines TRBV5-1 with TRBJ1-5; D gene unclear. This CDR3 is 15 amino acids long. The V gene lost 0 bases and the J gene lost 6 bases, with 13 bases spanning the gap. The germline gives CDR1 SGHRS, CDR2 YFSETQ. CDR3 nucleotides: TGCGCCAGCAGCTTGGGGACGGGCCGTGTTCAGCCCCAGCATTTT. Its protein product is CASSLGTGRVQPQHF.

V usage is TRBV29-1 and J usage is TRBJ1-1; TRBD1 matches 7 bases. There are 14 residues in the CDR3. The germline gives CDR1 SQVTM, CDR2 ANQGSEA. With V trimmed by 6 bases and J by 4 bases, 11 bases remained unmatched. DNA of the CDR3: TGCAGCGTACCCACCGGGACAGCGAGCACTGAAGCTTTCTTT. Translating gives CSVPTGTASTEAFF.

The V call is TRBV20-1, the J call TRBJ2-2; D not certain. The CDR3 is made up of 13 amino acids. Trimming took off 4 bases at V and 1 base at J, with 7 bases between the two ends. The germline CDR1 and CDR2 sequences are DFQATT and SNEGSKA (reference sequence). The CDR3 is CSATRQNTGELFF. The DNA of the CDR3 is TGCAGTGCTACCCGACAGAACACCGGGGAGCTGTTTTTT.

CDR3 coding DNA: TGTGCCAGCAGTTACTCGTTGTCAGACAGCCTAACGGGGACCCAGTACTTC. This encodes CASSYSLSDSLTGTQYF. The chain links TRBV6-5 to TRBJ2-5, with D possibly being TRBD1 (5 bases). Germline CDR1 is MNHEY and CDR2 is SVGAGI. V gave up 0 bases and J gave up 7 bases, with 21 bases separating them. The CDR3 has 17 residues.

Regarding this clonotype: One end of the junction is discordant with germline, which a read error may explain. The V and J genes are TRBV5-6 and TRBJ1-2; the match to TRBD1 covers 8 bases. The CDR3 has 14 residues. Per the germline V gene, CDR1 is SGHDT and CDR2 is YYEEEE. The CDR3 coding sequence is TGCGCCAGCAACAACAGGGGGACAAACTATGGCTACACCTTC. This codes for CASNNRGTNYGYTF.

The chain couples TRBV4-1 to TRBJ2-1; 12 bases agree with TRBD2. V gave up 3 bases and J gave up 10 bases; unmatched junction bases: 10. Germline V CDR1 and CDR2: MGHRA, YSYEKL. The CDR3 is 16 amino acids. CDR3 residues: CASSHARLAGGPEQFF. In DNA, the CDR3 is TGCGCCAGCAGCCACGCCAGGCTAGCGGGGGGGCCGGAGCAGTTCTTC.

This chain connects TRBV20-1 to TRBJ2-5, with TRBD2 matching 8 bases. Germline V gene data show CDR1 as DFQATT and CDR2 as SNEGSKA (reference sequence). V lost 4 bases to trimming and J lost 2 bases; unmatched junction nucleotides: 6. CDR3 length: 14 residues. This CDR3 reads CSANQAGEQETQYF. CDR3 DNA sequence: TGCAGTGCTAACCAAGCGGGAGAACAAGAGACCCAGTACTTC.

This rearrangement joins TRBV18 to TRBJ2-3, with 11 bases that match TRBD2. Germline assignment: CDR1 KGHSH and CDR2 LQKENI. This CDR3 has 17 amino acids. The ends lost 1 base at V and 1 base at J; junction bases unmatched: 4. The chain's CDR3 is CASSPLPTSGGTDTQYF. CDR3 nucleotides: TGTGCCAGCTCACCACTTCCGACTAGCGGGGGCACAGATACGCAGTATTTT. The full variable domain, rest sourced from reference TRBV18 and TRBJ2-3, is NAGVMQNPRHLVRRRGQEARLRCSPMKGHSHVYWYRQLPEEGLKFMVYLQKENIIDESGMPKERFSAEFPKEGPSILRIQQVVRGDSAAYFCASSPLPTSGGTDTQYFGPGTRLTVL.

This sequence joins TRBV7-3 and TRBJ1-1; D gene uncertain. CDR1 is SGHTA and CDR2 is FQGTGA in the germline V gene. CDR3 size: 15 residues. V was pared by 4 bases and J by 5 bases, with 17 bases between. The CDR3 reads CASSWVGIRGTEAFF. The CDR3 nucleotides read TGTGCCAGCAGCTGGGTGGGGATTCGGGGAACTGAAGCTTTCTTT.

CDR3 DNA: TGCGCCAGCAGCCCATTTGGCGCGGATGGCTACACCTTC. This translates into CASSPFGADGYTF. V gene TRBV5-1 combines with J gene TRBJ1-2; D remains unclear. The CDR3 runs to 13 residues. CDR1 and CDR2 (germline): SGHRS, YFSETQ. Trimming took 4 bases from V and 6 from J, leaving 13 bases between them.

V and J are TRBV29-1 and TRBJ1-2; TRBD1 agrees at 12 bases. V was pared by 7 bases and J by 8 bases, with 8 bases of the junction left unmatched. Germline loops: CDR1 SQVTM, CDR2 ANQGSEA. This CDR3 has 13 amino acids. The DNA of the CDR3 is TGCAGCGGGGGGGGACAGGGGGCTGGCGGCTACACCTTC. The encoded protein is CSGGGQGAGGYTF.

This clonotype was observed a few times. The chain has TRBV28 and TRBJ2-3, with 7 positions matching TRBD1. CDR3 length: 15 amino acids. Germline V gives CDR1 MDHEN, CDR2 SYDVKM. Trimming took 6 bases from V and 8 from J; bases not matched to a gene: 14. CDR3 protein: CASSLTPGTDLTQYF. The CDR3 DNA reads TGTGCCAGCAGCCTGACTCCCGGGACAGATCTTACGCAGTATTTT.

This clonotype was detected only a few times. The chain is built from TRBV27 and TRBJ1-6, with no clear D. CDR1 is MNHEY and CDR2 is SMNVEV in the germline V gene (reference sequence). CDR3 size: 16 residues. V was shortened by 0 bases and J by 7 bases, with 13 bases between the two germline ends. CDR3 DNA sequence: TGTGCCAGCAGTTTATCGGGCGACCACCTGAATTCACCCCTCCACTTT. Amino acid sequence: CASSLSGDHLNSPLHF.

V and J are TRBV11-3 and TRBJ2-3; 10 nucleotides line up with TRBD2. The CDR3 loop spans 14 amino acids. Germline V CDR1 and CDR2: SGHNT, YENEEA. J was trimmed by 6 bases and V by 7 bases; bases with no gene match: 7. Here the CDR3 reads CASNPGTSADTQYF. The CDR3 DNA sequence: TGTGCCAGCAATCCCGGGACTAGCGCGGATACGCAGTATTTT.

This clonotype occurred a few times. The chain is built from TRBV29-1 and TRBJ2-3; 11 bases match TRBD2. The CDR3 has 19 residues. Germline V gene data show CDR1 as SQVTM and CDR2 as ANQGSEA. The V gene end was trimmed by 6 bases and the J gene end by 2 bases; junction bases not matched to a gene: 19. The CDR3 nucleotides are TGCAGCGTCGTGGAGGCCGCCGATCTAGCGGGGGGCCACACAGATACGCAGTATTTT. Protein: CSVVEAADLAGGHTDTQYF.

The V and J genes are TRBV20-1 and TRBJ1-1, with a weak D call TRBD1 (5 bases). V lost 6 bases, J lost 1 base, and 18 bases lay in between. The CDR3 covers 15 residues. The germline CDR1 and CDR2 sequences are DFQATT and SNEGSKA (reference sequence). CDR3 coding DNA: TGCAGTGCATGCCAGGCCGACAGATCGAACACTGAAGCTTTCTTT. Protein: CSACQADRSNTEAFF.

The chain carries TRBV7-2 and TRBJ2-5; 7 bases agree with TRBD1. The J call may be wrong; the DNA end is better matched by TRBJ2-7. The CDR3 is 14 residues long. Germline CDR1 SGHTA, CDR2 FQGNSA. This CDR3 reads CASRPDRASYEQYF. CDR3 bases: TGTGCCAGCAGACCCGACAGGGCTTCCTACGAGCAGTACTTC.

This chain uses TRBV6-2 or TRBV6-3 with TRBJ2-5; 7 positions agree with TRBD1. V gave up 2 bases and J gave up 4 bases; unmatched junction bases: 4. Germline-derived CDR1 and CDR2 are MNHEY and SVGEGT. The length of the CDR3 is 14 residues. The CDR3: CASSYEGQRETQYF. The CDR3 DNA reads TGTGCCAGCAGTTACGAGGGACAGCGAGAGACCCAGTACTTC.

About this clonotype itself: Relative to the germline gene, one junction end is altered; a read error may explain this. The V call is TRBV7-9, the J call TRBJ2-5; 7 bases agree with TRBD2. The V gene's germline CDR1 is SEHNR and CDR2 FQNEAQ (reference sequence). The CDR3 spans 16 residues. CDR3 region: CANSLSGEGAQETQYF. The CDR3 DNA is TGTGCCAACAGCTTATCGGGGGAGGGAGCCCAAGAGACCCAGTACTTC.

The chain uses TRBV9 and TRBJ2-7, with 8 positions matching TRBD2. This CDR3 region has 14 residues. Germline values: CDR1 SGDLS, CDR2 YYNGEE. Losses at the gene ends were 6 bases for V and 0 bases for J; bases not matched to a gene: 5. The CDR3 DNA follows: TGTGCCAGCATCGGTAGCGGGGTCTCCTACGAGCAGTACTTC. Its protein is CASIGSGVSYEQYF.

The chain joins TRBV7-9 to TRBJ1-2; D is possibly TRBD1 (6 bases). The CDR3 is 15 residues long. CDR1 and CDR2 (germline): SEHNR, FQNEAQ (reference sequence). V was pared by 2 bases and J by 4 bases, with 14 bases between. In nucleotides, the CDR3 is TGTGCCAGCAGCTTAAGGGGGGACGGTGTCTATGGCTACACCTTC. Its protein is CASSLRGDGVYGYTF.

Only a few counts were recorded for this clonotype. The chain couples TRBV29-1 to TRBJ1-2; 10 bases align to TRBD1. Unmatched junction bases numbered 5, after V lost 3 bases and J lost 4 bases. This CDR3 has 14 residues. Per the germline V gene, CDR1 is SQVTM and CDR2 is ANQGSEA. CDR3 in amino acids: CSVEDDRGPYGYTF. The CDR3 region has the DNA TGCAGCGTTGAGGACGACAGGGGGCCCTATGGCTACACCTTC.

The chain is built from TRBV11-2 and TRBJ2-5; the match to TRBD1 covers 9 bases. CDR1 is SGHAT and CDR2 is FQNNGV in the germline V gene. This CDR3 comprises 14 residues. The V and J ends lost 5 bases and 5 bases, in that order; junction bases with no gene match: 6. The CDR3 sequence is CASSRQGGSETQYF. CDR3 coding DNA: TGTGCCAGCAGCCGACAGGGGGGCTCGGAGACCCAGTACTTC.

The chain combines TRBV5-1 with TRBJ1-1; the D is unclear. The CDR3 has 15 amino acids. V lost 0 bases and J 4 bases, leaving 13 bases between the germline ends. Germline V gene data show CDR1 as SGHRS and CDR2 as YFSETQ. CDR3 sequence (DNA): TGCGCCAGCAGCTTGGCCCCGGGGTCGGGCACTGAAGCTTTCTTT. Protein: CASSLAPGSGTEAFF.

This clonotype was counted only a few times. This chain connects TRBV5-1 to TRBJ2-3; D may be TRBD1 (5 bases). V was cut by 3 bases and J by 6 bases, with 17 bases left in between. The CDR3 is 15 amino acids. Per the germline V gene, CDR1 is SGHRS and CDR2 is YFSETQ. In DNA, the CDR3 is TGCGCCAGCAGCTCTTCCGGGCCCAGGGTTGATACGCAGTATTTT. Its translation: CASSSSGPRVDTQYF.

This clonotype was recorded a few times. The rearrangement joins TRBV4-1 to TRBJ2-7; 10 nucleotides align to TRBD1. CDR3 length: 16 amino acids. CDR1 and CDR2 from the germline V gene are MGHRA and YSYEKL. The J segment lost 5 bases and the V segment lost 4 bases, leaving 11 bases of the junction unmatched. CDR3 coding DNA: TGCGCCAGCAGCCCCCTTCCGACAGGGGGCTTAGACGAGCAGTACTTC. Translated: CASSPLPTGGLDEQYF.